This entry concerns a single T cell receptor beta chain. In the same sample, other DNA sequences code for this CDR3. This specimen comes from a study of shared T cell receptors in the human thymus. The ends lost 7 bases at V and 5 bases at J; junction bases unmatched: 9. The CDR3 sequence is 14 residues long. Germline CDR1 is SGHRS and CDR2 is YFSETQ. Repertoires were generated with immunoSEQ multiplex PCR, while TCRdb's copy carries only in-frame clones and drops some. This table holds 600,000 or so clones, about 87% found once. These data were also filed under a second study, of human thymus T cells.

The sequenced sample consisted of thymocytes. The chain combines TRBV5-1 with TRBJ1-5, with 7 nucleotides matching TRBD1. The TCR was taken from a boy less than two years old with a congenital heart defect. CDR3 DNA sequence: TGCGCCAGCTTGACAGGGAAGCGTTATCAGCCCCAGCATTTT. Translating gives CASLTGKRYQPQHF.